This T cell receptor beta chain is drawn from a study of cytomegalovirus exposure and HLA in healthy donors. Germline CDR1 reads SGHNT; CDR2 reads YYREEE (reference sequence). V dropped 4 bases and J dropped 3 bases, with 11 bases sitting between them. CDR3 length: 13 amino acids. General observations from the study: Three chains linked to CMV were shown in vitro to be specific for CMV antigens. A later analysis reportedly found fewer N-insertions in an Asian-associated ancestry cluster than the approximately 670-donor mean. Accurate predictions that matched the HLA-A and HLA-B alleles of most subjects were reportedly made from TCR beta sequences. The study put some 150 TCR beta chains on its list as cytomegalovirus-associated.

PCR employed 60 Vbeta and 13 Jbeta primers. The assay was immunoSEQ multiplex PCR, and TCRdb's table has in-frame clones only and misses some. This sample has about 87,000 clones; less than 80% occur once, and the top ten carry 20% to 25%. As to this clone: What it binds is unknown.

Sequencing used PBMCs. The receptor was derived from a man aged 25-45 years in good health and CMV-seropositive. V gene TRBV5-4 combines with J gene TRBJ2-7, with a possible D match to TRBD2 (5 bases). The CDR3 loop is CASSGGRDYEQYF. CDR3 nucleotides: TGTGCCAGCAGCGGTGGACGGGACTACGAGCAGTACTTC. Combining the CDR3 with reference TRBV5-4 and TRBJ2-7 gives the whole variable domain ETGVTQSPTHLIKTRGQQVTLRCSSQSGHNTVSWYQQALGQGPQFIFQYYREEENGRGNFPPRFSGLQFPNYSSELNVNALELDDSALYLCASSGGRDYEQYFGPGTRLTVT.